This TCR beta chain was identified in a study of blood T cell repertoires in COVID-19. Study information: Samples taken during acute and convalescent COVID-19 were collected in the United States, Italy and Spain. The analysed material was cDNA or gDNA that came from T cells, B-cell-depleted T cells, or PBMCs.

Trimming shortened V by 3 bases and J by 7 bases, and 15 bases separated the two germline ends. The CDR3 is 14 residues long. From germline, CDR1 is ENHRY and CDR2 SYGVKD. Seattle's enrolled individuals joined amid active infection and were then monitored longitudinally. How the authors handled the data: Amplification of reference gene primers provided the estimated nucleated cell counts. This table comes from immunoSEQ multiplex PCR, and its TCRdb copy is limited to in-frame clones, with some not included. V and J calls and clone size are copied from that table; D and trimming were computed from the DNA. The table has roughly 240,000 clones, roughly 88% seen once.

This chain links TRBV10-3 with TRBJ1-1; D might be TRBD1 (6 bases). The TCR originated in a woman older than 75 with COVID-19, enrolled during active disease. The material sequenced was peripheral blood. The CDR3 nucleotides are TGTGCCATCAGTGATCTCCGGGACACGGGTGAAGCTTTCTTT. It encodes CAISDLRDTGEAFF.